Listed below are T cell receptor beta chains from one sample, sequenced in a study of T cell changes during pregnancy in multiple sclerosis. Some clones are missing from TCRdb's copy, which holds only in-frame ones; the method was immunoSEQ multiplex PCR. The sample has some 21,000 clones; approximately 86% are singletons. This material consisted of CD8+ T cells from peripheral blood mononuclear cells, taken in the first trimester of pregnancy. These receptors all stem from a female donor in good health, enrolled as a control in a pregnancy study. CDR3s include the opening cysteine and the closing phenylalanine or tryptophan.

V	J	CDR3
TRBV6-4	TRBJ1-2	CASTPGRGPRSDYGYTF
TRBV27	TRBJ2-6	CASSSPGQGSAEPSGANVLTF
TRBV7-2	TRBJ2-5	CASSLGLAGGPARETQYF
TRBV30	TRBJ2-7	CAWSVKGWGDVNEQYF
TRBV7-3	TRBJ2-2	CASSPQAGLITGELFF
TRBV15	TRBJ1-4	CATSRPSPSGSTATNEKLFF
TRBV9	TRBJ2-5	CASSVAWGGEETQYF
TRBV7-2	TRBJ2-2	CASSLVLGGAVGELFF
TRBV18	TRBJ2-7	CASSPPLPGAHEQYF
TRBV27	TRBJ2-3	CASSLRRYRAGTQYF
TRBV13	TRBJ2-3	CASSSVGRSSTDTQYF
TRBV11-3	TRBJ2-7	CASSSTGSYEQYF
TRBV5-6	TRBJ2-7	CASSLSAGTYEQYF
TRBV27	NA	CASRLTSGTTYEQYF
TRBV4-3	TRBJ2-3	CASSLRTDFTDTQYF
TRBV6-6	TRBJ2-3	CASTLTSGRETDTQYF
TRBV19	TRBJ1-1	CASSFGQGTEAFF
TRBV6-1	TRBJ2-4	CASIGTKNIQYF
TRBV2	TRBJ2-3	CASKPGLAVLRALSTDTQYF
TRBV6-1	TRBJ1-5	CASSPDTASNQPQHF
TRBV15	TRBJ2-7	CATSLDRGDEQYF
TRBV30	TRBJ1-1	CAWSVGEGTEAFF
TRBV7-2	TRBJ2-3	CASSLLTGRGSDTQYF
TRBV9	TRBJ2-7	CASSVAGIAGDEQYF
TRBV11-3	TRBJ2-7	CASSLGGAAYEQYF
TRBV7-8	TRBJ2-7	CASSSGTEYEQYF
TRBV4-3	TRBJ2-6	CASSQDLGSGANVLTF
TRBV6-6	TRBJ2-3	CASSNAGGYGTDTQYF
TRBV4-3	TRBJ2-7	CASSQDLAGAEQYF
TRBV25-1	TRBJ1-1	CASSEWEGQNTEAFF
TRBV19	TRBJ1-1	CASSIGRNTEAFF
TRBV28	TRBJ1-3	CASSLAQVHGNTIYF
TRBV7-9	TRBJ2-2	CAGGHYTGELFF
TRBV11-2	TRBJ2-3	CASSGGQALRSEDTQYF
TRBV6-4	TRBJ2-1	CASGSGTSDNNEQFF
TRBV28	TRBJ2-7	CASSLISTGVEQYF
TRBV7-9	TRBJ2-5	CASRSEGGLAPHRETQYF
TRBV5-1	TRBJ2-7	CASSLSGSSYEQYF
TRBV4-3	TRBJ1-2	CASSQGTRRGYTF